Sequencing of this TCR beta chain was carried out in a study of CD8 T cells in Susac syndrome. Looked up from germline, CDR1 is SNHLY and CDR2 is FYNNEI. The CDR3 length is 14 residues. V was pared by 1 base and J by 4 bases, with 11 bases between. Random hexamers served to reverse transcribe roughly 0.5 to 1 ug RNA. TCRdb reanalysed the immunoSEQ multiplex PCR reads using MiXCR and keeps one entry per CDR3 protein. This sample has around 100,000 distinct CDR3 sequences; nearly 97% occur once, and the top ten carry more than 0.3%. Fulfillment of recently defined diagnostic criteria for definite or probable disease was shown by the patients with Susac syndrome.

What was sequenced was CD8+ T cells from PBMCs. The source is a human donor with Susac syndrome. The chain uses TRBV2 and TRBJ2-7; D may correspond to TRBD1 or TRBD2 (7 bases each). The CDR3 DNA reads TGTGCCAGCAGTGAAGACAGGGGAGGGTACGAGCAGTACTTC. Translating gives CASSEDRGGYEQYF.